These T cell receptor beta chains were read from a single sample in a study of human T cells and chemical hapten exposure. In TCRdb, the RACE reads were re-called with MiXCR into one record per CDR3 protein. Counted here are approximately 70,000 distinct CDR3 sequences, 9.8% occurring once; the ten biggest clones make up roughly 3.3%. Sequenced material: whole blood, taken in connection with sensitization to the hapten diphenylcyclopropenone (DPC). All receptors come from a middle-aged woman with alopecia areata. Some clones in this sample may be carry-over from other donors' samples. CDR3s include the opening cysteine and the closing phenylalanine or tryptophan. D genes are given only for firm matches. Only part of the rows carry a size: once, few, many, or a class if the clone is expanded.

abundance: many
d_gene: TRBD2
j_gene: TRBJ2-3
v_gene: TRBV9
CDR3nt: TGTGCCAGCAGCGCGGGGACTAGCGGGGCACAAGATACGCAGTATTTT
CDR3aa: CASSAGTSGAQDTQYF

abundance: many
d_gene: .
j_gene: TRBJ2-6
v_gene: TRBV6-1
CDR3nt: TGTGCCAGCAGTCGGGACCTCTCTGGGGCCAACGTCCTGACTTTC
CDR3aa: CASSRDLSGANVLTF

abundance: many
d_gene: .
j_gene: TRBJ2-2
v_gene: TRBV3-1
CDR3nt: TGTGCCAGCAGCCAAGCCGGGACTTTCGCCGGGGAGCTGTTTTTT
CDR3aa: CASSQAGTFAGELFF

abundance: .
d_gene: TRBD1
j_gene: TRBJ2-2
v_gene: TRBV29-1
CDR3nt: TGCAGCGCCTCGACAGGGGGCCAGGCCGGGGAGCTGTTTTTT
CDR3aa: CSASTGGQAGELFF

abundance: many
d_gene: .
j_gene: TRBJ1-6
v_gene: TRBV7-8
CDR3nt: TGTGCCAGCAGCATTGGCAGGGGAAGTTCACCCCTCCACTTT
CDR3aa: CASSIGRGSSPLHF

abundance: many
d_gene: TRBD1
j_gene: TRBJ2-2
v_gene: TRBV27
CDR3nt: TGTGCCAGCAGTTCGGGACAGGGGGGAATCGGGGAGCTGTTTTTT
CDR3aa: CASSSGQGGIGELFF

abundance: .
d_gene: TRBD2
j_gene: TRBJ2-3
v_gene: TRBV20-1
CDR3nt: TGCAGTGCTAACCTCGGACTAGCGACCGATACGCAGTATTTT
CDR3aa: CSANLGLATDTQYF

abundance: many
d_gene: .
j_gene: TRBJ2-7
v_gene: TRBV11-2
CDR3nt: TGTGCCAGCAGTTTCTTCTCTATCGCCCGTAACTCCTACGAGCAGTACTTC
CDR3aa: CASSFFSIARNSYEQYF

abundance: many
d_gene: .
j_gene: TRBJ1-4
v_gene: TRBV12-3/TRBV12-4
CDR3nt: TGTGCCAGCGGACCCCGAGAAAAACTGTTTTTT
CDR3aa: CASGPREKLFF

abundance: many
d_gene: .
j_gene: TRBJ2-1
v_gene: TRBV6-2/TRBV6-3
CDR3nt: TGTGCCAGCAGCCTCAACAATGAGCAGTTCTTC
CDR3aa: CASSLNNEQFF

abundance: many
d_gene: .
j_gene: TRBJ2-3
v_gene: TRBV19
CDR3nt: TGTGCCAGTAGTATTAAGGGTGACTCCACAGATACGCAGTATTTT
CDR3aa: CASSIKGDSTDTQYF

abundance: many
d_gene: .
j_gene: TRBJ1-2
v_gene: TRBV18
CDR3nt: TGTGCCAGCTCACCACAAAATTACAGCCCCGGGGATGGCTACACCTTC
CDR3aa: CASSPQNYSPGDGYTF

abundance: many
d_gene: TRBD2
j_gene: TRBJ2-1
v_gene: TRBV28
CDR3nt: TGTGCCAGTTCCACAGCGGGGGGTTCCTCGAGCTCCTACAATGAGCAGTTCTTC
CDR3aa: CASSTAGGSSSSYNEQFF

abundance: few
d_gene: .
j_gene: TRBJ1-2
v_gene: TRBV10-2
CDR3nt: TGCGCCAGCAGTGACCCCGGACGTCAGCCTAACTATGGCTACACCTTC
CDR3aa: CASSDPGRQPNYGYTF

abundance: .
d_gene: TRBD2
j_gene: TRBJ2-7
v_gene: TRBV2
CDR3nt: TGTGCCCAACTGGGGGCGGGGGGCTACGAGCAGTACTTC
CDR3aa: CAQLGAGGYEQYF

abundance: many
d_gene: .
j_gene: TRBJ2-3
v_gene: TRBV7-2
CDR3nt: TGTGCCAGCAGCTTACAAGCGGCTAGCACAGATACGCAGTATTTT
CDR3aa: CASSLQAASTDTQYF

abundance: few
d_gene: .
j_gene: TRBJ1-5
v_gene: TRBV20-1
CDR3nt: TGCAGTGCACGTTCTGGGGCAGTCGGTAATCAGCCCCAGCATTTT
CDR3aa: CSARSGAVGNQPQHF

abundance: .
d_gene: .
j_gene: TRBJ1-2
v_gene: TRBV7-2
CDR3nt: TGTGCCAGCAGCTCGACAGGCACAGCAGGGAACGGCTACTCCTTC
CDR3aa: CASSSTGTAGNGYSF

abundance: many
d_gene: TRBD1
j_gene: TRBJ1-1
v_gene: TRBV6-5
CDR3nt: TGTGCCAGCAGCCGACCGGGACAGACTGAAGCTTTCTTT
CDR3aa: CASSRPGQTEAFF

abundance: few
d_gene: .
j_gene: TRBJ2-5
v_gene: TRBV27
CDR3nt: TGTGCCAGCCAACCACAGCTACAAGAGACCCAGTACTTC
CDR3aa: CASQPQLQETQYF

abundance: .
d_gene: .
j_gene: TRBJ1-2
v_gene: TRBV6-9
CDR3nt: TGTGCCAGCAGTTTCTGGGTTGAAGGCTACACCTTC
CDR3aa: CASSFWVEGYTF

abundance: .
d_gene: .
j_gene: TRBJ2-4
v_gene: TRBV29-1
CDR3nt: TGCAGCGTTGAAGAGGGCGACAGTTCCCACAAAAACATTCAGTACTTC
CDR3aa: CSVEEGDSSHKNIQYF

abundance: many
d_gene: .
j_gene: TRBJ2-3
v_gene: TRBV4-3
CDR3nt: TGCGCCAGCAGCCAAGAACAGGGACGGGGCACAGATACGCAGTATTTT
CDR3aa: CASSQEQGRGTDTQYF

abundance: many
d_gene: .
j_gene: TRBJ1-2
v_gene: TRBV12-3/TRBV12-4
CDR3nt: TGTGCCAGCAGTTCGGACATGAACTATGGCTACACCTTC
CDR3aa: CASSSDMNYGYTF

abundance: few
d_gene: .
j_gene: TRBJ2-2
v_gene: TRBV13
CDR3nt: TGTGCCAGCAGCTCCGGAAGGTCAATCACCGGGGAGCTGTTTTTT
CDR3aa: CASSSGRSITGELFF

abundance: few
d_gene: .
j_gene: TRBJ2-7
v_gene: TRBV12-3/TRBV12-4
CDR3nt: TGTGCCAGCGCTTTGGGACCGTCCGGGGGGCAGTACTTC
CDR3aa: CASALGPSGGQYF

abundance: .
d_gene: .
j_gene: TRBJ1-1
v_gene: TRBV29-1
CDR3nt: TGCAGCGTTTTGGGGGCTTCAGTGAACACTGAAGCTTTCTTT
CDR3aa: CSVLGASVNTEAFF

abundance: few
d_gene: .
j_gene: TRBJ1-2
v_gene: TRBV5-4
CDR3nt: TGTGCCAGCAGCTTGGACAGCTACTATGGCTACACCTTC
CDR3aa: CASSLDSYYGYTF

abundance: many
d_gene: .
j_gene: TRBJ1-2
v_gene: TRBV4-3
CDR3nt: TGCGCCAGCAGCCAAGATCGGACAGCCCTTGGAGGCTACACCTTC
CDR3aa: CASSQDRTALGGYTF

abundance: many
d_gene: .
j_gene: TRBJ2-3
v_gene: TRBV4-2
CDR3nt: TGTGCCAGCAGCCAAGATGGTCGAGGGGGGGCAGCGGATACGCAGTATTTT
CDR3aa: CASSQDGRGGAADTQYF

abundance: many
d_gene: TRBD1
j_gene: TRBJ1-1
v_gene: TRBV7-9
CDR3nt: TGTGCCAGCAGCTTTTCCTCCGGGACAGGCCTCACTGAAGCTTTCTTT
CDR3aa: CASSFSSGTGLTEAFF

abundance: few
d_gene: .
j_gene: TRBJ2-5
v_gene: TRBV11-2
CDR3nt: TGTGCCAGCAGCTTAGATGGGACGGCAAAAGAGACCCAGTACTTC
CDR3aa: CASSLDGTAKETQYF

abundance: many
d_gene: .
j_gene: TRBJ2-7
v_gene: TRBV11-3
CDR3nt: TGTGCCAGCAGCTTAATAGGACCCGGGACCCTGGCCGAGCAGTACTTC
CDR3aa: CASSLIGPGTLAEQYF

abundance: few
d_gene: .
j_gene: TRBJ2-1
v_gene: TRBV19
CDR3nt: TGTGCCAGTAGTATTCTCCCCCCCGGGTACAATGAGCAGTTCTTC
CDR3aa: CASSILPPGYNEQFF

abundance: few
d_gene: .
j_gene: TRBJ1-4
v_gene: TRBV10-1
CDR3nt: TGCGCCAGCAGTGAGGCAGGGCGTGAGGAAAAACTGTTTTTT
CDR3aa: CASSEAGREEKLFF

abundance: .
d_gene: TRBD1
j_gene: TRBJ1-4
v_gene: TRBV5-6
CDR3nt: TGTGCCAGCAGCTCCCGGGACAGCTCTAATGAAAAACTGTTTTTT
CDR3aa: CASSSRDSSNEKLFF

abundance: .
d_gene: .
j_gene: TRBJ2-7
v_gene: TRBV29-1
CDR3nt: TGCAGCGTTTACTCTACCTACGAGCAGTACTTC
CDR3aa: CSVYSTYEQYF

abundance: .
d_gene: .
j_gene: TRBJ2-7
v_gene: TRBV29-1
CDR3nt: TGCAGCGTTGCCGCCGGGACGTTCTCCTACGAGCAGTACTTC
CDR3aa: CSVAAGTFSYEQYF

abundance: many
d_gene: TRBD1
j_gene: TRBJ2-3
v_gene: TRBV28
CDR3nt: TGTGCCAGCACCTACCGGACAGGCGGAGCAGATACGCAGTATTTT
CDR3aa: CASTYRTGGADTQYF

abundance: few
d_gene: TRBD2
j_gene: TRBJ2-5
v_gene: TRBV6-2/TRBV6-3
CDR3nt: TGTGCCAGCAGTTACTCACCTGACGGGGGGGCCGGAGAGACCCAGTACTTC
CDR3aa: CASSYSPDGGAGETQYF

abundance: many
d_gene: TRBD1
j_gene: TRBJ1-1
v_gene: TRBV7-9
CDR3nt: TGTGCCAGCAGCGGTACAGGGGCCGGGGGAGCTTTCTTT
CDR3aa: CASSGTGAGGAFF

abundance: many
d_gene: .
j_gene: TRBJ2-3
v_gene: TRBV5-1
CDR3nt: TGCGCCAGCAGCCCCGGCGGTCTATACACAGATACGCAGTATTTT
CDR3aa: CASSPGGLYTDTQYF

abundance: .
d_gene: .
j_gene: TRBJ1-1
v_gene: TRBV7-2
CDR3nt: TGTGCCAGCAGCTTAGGTTGGACTGAAGCTTTCTTT
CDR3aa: CASSLGWTEAFF

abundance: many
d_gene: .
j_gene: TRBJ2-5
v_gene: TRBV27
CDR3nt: TGTGCCAGCAGTTTATGGGGGGCGCCGGGGGAGACCCAGTACTTC
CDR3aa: CASSLWGAPGETQYF

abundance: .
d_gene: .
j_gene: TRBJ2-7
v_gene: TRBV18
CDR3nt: TGTGCCAGCTCACCCTCGACAGCCTACGAGGAGTACTTC
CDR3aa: CASSPSTAYEEYF

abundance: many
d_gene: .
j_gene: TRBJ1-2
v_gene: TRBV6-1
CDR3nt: TGTGCCACCCGACAAAACTATGGCTACACCTTC
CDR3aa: CATRQNYGYTF

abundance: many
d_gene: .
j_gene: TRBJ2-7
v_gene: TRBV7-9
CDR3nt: TGTGCCAGCAGCGCCGCCGTCGAGCAGTACTTC
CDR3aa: CASSAAVEQYF

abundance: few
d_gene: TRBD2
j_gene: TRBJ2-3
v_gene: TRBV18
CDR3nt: TGTGCCAGCTCACCACCGGGACTAGCGGGAGATACGCAGTATTTT
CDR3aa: CASSPPGLAGDTQYF

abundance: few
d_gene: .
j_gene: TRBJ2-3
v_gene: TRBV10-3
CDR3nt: TGTGCCATCAGTGCTCGGGGGGCCAGCACAGATACGCAGTATTTT
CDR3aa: CAISARGASTDTQYF

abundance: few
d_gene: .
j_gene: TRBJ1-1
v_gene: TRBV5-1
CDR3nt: TGCGCCAGCAGTCAGGACCTTGGCACTGAAGCTTTCTTT
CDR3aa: CASSQDLGTEAFF

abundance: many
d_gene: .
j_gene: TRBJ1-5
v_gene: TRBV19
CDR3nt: TGTGCCAGTAGTATAGATTGGGCAGAGCTTAGCAATCAGCCCCAGCATTTT
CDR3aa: CASSIDWAELSNQPQHF

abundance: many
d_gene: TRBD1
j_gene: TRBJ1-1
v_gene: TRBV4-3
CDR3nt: TGCGCCAGCAGCCAGGTGACAGGGCGGTTAGCTGAAGCTTTCTTT
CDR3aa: CASSQVTGRLAEAFF

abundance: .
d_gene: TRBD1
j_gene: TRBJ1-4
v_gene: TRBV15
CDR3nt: TGTGCCACCAGCAGGGGGATGGACAGGGATTATGAAAAACTGTTTTTT
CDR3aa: CATSRGMDRDYEKLFF

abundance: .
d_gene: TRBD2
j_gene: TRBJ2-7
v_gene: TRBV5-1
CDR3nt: TGCGCCAGCAGCCCCGGGACTAGCGGGGGGTCACTCGTCTACGAGCAGTACTTC
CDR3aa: CASSPGTSGGSLVYEQYF

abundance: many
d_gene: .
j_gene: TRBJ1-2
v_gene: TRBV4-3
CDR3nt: TGCGCCAGCACCCCCAGTCGTGCTAACTATGGCTACACCTTC
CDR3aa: CASTPSRANYGYTF

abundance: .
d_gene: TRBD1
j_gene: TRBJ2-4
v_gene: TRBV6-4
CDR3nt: TGTGCCAGCAGTGCTTGGGGACAGACGATAGCCAAAAACATTCAGTACTTC
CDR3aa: CASSAWGQTIAKNIQYF

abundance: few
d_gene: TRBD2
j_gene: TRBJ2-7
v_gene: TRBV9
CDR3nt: TGTGCCAGCAGCGCAGGACTAGCGGGGGGCCTCGACGAGCAGTACTTC
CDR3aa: CASSAGLAGGLDEQYF

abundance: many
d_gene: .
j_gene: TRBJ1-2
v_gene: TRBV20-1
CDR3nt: TGCAGTGCTAGGCCCGGACAGCAGTCAGGCGGCTACACCTTC
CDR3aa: CSARPGQQSGGYTF

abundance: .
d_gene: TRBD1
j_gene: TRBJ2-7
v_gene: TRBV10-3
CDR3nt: TGTGCCATCAGTGCCGGGACAGATTACGAGCAGTACTTC
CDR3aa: CAISAGTDYEQYF